The sequence of this T cell receptor beta chain was determined in a study of T cells expressing NK-cell markers. Germline V gives CDR1 MGHRA, CDR2 YSYEKL. The CDR3 spans 13 residues. This clonotype is identified as large from frequency. Using the 5' RACE reads, TCRdb records one entry per CDR3 protein without DNA. This repertoire comprises approximately 1,300 distinct CDR3 sequences; its ten largest clones make up roughly three fifths. V and J are TRBV4-1 and TRBJ2-2; without DNA, the TCRdb call of TRBD1 cannot be checked. This clonotype was obtained from a woman aged 18 to 35 in good health. Material: blood T cells: a sorted CD56 or NKG2C T cell subset, CD4+ or CD8+ T cells, or bulk PBMC T cells (not recorded which). CDR3 sequence: CASSPGRIGELFF.